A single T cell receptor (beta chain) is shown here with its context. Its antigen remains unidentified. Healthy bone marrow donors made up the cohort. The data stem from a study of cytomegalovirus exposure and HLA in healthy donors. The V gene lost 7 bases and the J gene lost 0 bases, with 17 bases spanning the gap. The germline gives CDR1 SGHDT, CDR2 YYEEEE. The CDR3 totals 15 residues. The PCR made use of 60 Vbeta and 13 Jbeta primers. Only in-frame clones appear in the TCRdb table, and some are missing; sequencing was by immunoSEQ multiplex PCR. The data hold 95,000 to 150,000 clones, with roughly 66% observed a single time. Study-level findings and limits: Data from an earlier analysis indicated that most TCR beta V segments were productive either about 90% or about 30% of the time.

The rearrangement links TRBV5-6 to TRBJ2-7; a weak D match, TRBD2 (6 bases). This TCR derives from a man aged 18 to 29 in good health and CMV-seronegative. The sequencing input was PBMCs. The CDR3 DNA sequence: TGTGCCAGCGCCCCTGCGGGGACCGTCTCCTACGAGCAGTACTTC. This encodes CASAPAGTVSYEQYF.